A selection of T cell receptor beta chains follows, all from one sample in a study of OX40 agonist ivuxolimab in advanced cancers. TCRdb's copy holds only in-frame clones and misses some; the assay was immunoSEQ multiplex PCR. The repertoire consists of 50,000 to 80,000 clones, with roughly 80% occurring once and the leading ten covering around 2.1%. The source was CD4+ or CD8+ T cells sorted from blood, collected in a trial of the OX40 agonist ivuxolimab. The source of these receptors is an adult with an advanced solid tumor such as melanoma, head and neck, liver or kidney cancer. Both conserved end residues are part of each CDR3. The D gene is left open where the match is weak. The size entry is marked missing in some rows and otherwise reads once, few, many or a size class.

d_call: TRBD2; clone_size: .; v_call: TRBV28; j_call: TRBJ2-3; cdr3_aa: CASSPRLAGVQKDTQYF; cdr3_nt: TGTGCCAGCAGTCCAAGACTAGCGGGAGTTCAAAAAGATACGCAGTATTTT
d_call: TRBD2; clone_size: .; v_call: TRBV9; j_call: TRBJ2-1; cdr3_aa: CASSRGGAGYNEQFF; cdr3_nt: TGTGCCAGCAGCCGCGGGGGGGCGGGATACAATGAGCAGTTCTTC
d_call: TRBD2; clone_size: .; v_call: TRBV7-6; j_call: TRBJ2-7; cdr3_aa: CASSGGLAGEQYF; cdr3_nt: TGTGCCAGCAGCGGGGGACTAGCGGGCGAGCAGTACTTC
d_call: TRBD1; clone_size: .; v_call: TRBV28; j_call: TRBJ1-6; cdr3_aa: CASSPTTGGKPLHF; cdr3_nt: TGTGCCAGCAGTCCGACGACAGGGGGTAAACCCCTCCACTTT
d_call: .; clone_size: .; v_call: TRBV5-1; j_call: TRBJ1-1; cdr3_aa: CASSLAGENTEAFF; cdr3_nt: TGCGCCAGCAGCTTGGCCGGAGAGAACACTGAAGCTTTCTTT
d_call: .; clone_size: .; v_call: TRBV5-4; j_call: TRBJ2-1; cdr3_aa: CASSSPLRGGSYNEQFF; cdr3_nt: TGTGCCAGCAGCTCACCCCTTAGAGGGGGCTCCTACAATGAGCAGTTCTTC
d_call: TRBD2; clone_size: medium-sized; v_call: TRBV11-2; j_call: TRBJ2-1; cdr3_aa: CASRPPGTSVYNEQFF; cdr3_nt: TGTGCCAGCAGACCCCCGGGGACTAGCGTCTACAATGAGCAGTTCTTC
d_call: .; clone_size: few; v_call: TRBV6-6; j_call: TRBJ2-5; cdr3_aa: CASSSKRTPQETQYF; cdr3_nt: TGTGCCAGCAGTTCAAAAAGGACACCCCAAGAGACCCAGTACTTC
d_call: TRBD1; clone_size: .; v_call: TRBV2; j_call: TRBJ2-7; cdr3_aa: CASTGDSGYEQYF; cdr3_nt: TGTGCCAGCACCGGGGACAGCGGCTACGAGCAGTACTTC
d_call: .; clone_size: .; v_call: TRBV20-1; j_call: TRBJ2-7; cdr3_aa: CSSSLTYEQYF; cdr3_nt: TGCAGTTCGAGCCTGACCTACGAGCAGTACTTC
d_call: .; clone_size: .; v_call: TRBV5-1; j_call: TRBJ2-5; cdr3_aa: CASSLALLQETQYF; cdr3_nt: TGCGCCAGCAGCTTGGCTTTGCTCCAAGAGACCCAGTACTTC
d_call: TRBD2; clone_size: .; v_call: TRBV19; j_call: TRBJ2-7; cdr3_aa: CATSGDRYEQYF; cdr3_nt: TGTGCCACTAGCGGGGACCGTTACGAGCAGTACTTC
d_call: TRBD2; clone_size: .; v_call: TRBV19; j_call: TRBJ2-5; cdr3_aa: CASSMQGLDQETQYF; cdr3_nt: TGTGCCAGTAGTATGCAGGGACTAGACCAAGAGACCCAGTACTTC
d_call: TRBD1; clone_size: .; v_call: TRBV7-9; j_call: TRBJ2-5; cdr3_aa: CASSPTRTAGTEQETQYF; cdr3_nt: TGTGCCAGCAGCCCGACCCGTACAGCCGGGACAGAGCAAGAGACCCAGTACTTC
d_call: TRBD1; clone_size: .; v_call: TRBV9; j_call: TRBJ1-2; cdr3_aa: CASSAEEGQGAGGYTF; cdr3_nt: TGTGCCAGCAGCGCCGAGGAAGGACAGGGGGCGGGCGGCTACACCTTC
d_call: TRBD1; clone_size: .; v_call: TRBV10-3; j_call: TRBJ2-1; cdr3_aa: CAISDRGVDNEQFF; cdr3_nt: TGTGCCATCAGCGACAGGGGTGTCGACAATGAGCAGTTCTTC
d_call: TRBD1; clone_size: .; v_call: TRBV28; j_call: TRBJ2-1; cdr3_aa: CASSSRTGLKNEQFF; cdr3_nt: TGTGCCAGCAGTTCTCGGACAGGACTTAAAAATGAGCAGTTCTTC
d_call: TRBD1; clone_size: .; v_call: TRBV2; j_call: TRBJ2-7; cdr3_aa: CASSSNPRGSSEQYF; cdr3_nt: TGTGCCAGCAGTTCAAACCCCAGGGGGTCGAGCGAGCAGTACTTC
d_call: .; clone_size: .; v_call: TRBV6-6; j_call: TRBJ1-5; cdr3_aa: CASRRGNQPQHF; cdr3_nt: TGTGCCAGCAGAAGGGGGAATCAGCCCCAGCATTTT
d_call: TRBD1; clone_size: .; v_call: TRBV2; j_call: TRBJ1-6; cdr3_aa: CASSEEGAGSPLHF; cdr3_nt: TGTGCCAGCAGTGAGGAGGGGGCTGGCTCACCCCTCCACTTT
d_call: .; clone_size: .; v_call: TRBV1; j_call: TRBJ2-6; cdr3_aa: CTSSSRANVLTF; cdr3_nt: TGCACCAGCAGTAGTCGGGCCAACGTCCTGACTTTC
d_call: .; clone_size: once; v_call: TRBV28; j_call: TRBJ2-7; cdr3_aa: CASSLTAYEQYF; cdr3_nt: TGTGCCAGCAGCCTAACAGCGTACGAGCAGTACTTC
d_call: TRBD1; clone_size: .; v_call: TRBV10-3; j_call: TRBJ1-2; cdr3_aa: CAVRDRVSTNYGYTF; cdr3_nt: TGTGCCGTCCGGGACAGGGTTTCCACTAACTATGGCTACACCTTC
d_call: .; clone_size: few; v_call: TRBV9; j_call: TRBJ1-2; cdr3_aa: CASSRQGPHYGYTF; cdr3_nt: TGTGCCAGCAGTAGGCAGGGTCCCCACTATGGCTACACCTTC
d_call: TRBD2; clone_size: .; v_call: TRBV28; j_call: TRBJ2-7; cdr3_aa: CASSFIAGGLREQYF; cdr3_nt: TGTGCCAGCAGTTTTATAGCGGGCGGTCTTCGGGAGCAGTACTTC
d_call: .; clone_size: .; v_call: TRBV19; j_call: TRBJ1-3; cdr3_aa: CASSKLPEPGNTIYF; cdr3_nt: TGTGCCAGTAGTAAGTTGCCAGAACCTGGAAACACCATATATTTT
d_call: TRBD1; clone_size: .; v_call: TRBV27; j_call: TRBJ1-2; cdr3_aa: CASSSPGGPNYGYTF; cdr3_nt: TGTGCCAGCAGTTCCCCAGGGGGGCCTAACTATGGCTACACCTTC
d_call: .; clone_size: few; v_call: TRBV15; j_call: TRBJ2-3; cdr3_aa: CATSRDPPVATGNTQYF; cdr3_nt: TGTGCCACCAGCAGAGATCCCCCCGTGGCTACAGGGAATACGCAGTATTTT
d_call: .; clone_size: .; v_call: TRBV16; j_call: TRBJ2-7; cdr3_aa: CASSQSAASYEQYF; cdr3_nt: TGTGCCAGCAGCCAATCGGCAGCCTCCTACGAGCAGTACTTC
d_call: TRBD1; clone_size: .; v_call: TRBV7-3; j_call: TRBJ1-6; cdr3_aa: CASSPPDRGPTRLQNSPLHF; cdr3_nt: TGTGCCAGCAGCCCCCCCGACAGGGGTCCTACACGACTCCAGAATTCACCCCTCCACTTT
d_call: .; clone_size: .; v_call: TRBV5-1; j_call: TRBJ2-7; cdr3_aa: CASSLDLTGGSEQYF; cdr3_nt: TGCGCCAGCAGCTTGGATTTAACAGGCGGGTCCGAGCAGTACTTC
d_call: .; clone_size: once; v_call: TRBV7-3; j_call: TRBJ2-2; cdr3_aa: CASSSSPGLIGELFF; cdr3_nt: TGTGCCAGCAGCTCCTCGCCGGGACTCATCGGGGAGCTGTTTTTT
d_call: TRBD2; clone_size: once; v_call: TRBV5-6; j_call: TRBJ2-7; cdr3_aa: CASSKTSGPDIQYF; cdr3_nt: TGTGCCAGCAGCAAGACTAGCGGGCCAGACATACAGTACTTC
d_call: .; clone_size: .; v_call: TRBV28; j_call: TRBJ1-2; cdr3_aa: CASKAYGYTF; cdr3_nt: TGTGCCAGCAAGGCCTATGGCTACACCTTC
d_call: .; clone_size: .; v_call: TRBV5-1; j_call: TRBJ1-2; cdr3_aa: CASSLGHPLDGYTF; cdr3_nt: TGCGCCAGCAGCTTGGGCCACCCCCTTGATGGCTACACCTTC
d_call: .; clone_size: few; v_call: TRBV6-5; j_call: TRBJ2-7; cdr3_aa: CASSYSRAQNYEQYF; cdr3_nt: TGTGCCAGCAGTTACTCGAGGGCCCAGAACTACGAGCAGTACTTC
d_call: .; clone_size: .; v_call: TRBV30; j_call: TRBJ1-3; cdr3_aa: CAWSVGYGGNTIYF; cdr3_nt: TGTGCCTGGAGTGTAGGTTACGGTGGAAACACCATATATTTT
d_call: .; clone_size: .; v_call: TRBV29-1; j_call: TRBJ2-7; cdr3_aa: CSARSNGYEQYF; cdr3_nt: TGCAGCGCTAGGTCAAACGGGTACGAGCAGTACTTC
d_call: .; clone_size: .; v_call: TRBV6-5; j_call: TRBJ1-1; cdr3_aa: CASSYVTAGNTEAFF; cdr3_nt: TGTGCCAGCAGTTACGTGACTGCAGGGAACACTGAAGCTTTCTTT
d_call: .; clone_size: .; v_call: TRBV6-1; j_call: TRBJ2-7; cdr3_aa: CASSEKATSGNYEQYF; cdr3_nt: TGTGCCAGCAGTGAGAAAGCTACGTCAGGAAACTACGAGCAGTACTTC
d_call: .; clone_size: .; v_call: TRBV2; j_call: TRBJ2-7; cdr3_aa: CASSREQGLRTSYEQYF; cdr3_nt: TGTGCCAGCAGCCGAGAACAGGGTTTAAGGACCTCCTACGAGCAGTACTTC
d_call: TRBD1; clone_size: .; v_call: TRBV28; j_call: TRBJ2-7; cdr3_aa: CASSLKWGQGDYEQYF; cdr3_nt: TGTGCCAGCAGTTTAAAATGGGGGCAGGGGGACTACGAGCAGTACTTC
d_call: .; clone_size: once; v_call: TRBV4-2; j_call: TRBJ2-2; cdr3_aa: CASSQVGPYTGELFF; cdr3_nt: TGTGCCAGCAGCCAAGTGGGTCCGTACACCGGGGAGCTGTTTTTT
d_call: TRBD1; clone_size: .; v_call: TRBV7-9; j_call: TRBJ2-7; cdr3_aa: CASSLTQGDNEQYF; cdr3_nt: TGTGCCAGCAGCTTGACACAGGGGGATAACGAGCAGTACTTC
d_call: .; clone_size: once; v_call: TRBV5-8; j_call: TRBJ1-2; cdr3_aa: CASSPTGPLGYTF; cdr3_nt: TGTGCCAGCAGCCCGACCGGTCCACTTGGCTACACCTTC
d_call: .; clone_size: .; v_call: TRBV6-5; j_call: TRBJ1-3; cdr3_aa: CASSAAEFSGNTIYF; cdr3_nt: TGTGCCAGCAGTGCCGCGGAGTTCTCTGGAAACACCATATATTTT
d_call: .; clone_size: .; v_call: TRBV11-2; j_call: TRBJ2-4; cdr3_aa: CASSLGLPTSKNIQYF; cdr3_nt: TGTGCCAGCAGCTTAGGCCTCCCGACTAGCAAAAACATTCAGTACTTC
d_call: TRBD1; clone_size: .; v_call: TRBV27; j_call: TRBJ1-3; cdr3_aa: CASSLPGQGRDTIYF; cdr3_nt: TGTGCCAGCTCCCTCCCGGGACAGGGCCGGGATACCATATATTTT
d_call: TRBD1; clone_size: .; v_call: TRBV18; j_call: TRBJ1-5; cdr3_aa: CASSRQGNQPQHF; cdr3_nt: TGTGCCAGCTCACGACAGGGGAATCAGCCCCAGCATTTT
d_call: .; clone_size: .; v_call: TRBV9; j_call: TRBJ2-1; cdr3_aa: CASSYGLPNEQFF; cdr3_nt: TGTGCCAGCAGCTACGGACTTCCTAATGAGCAGTTCTTC
d_call: TRBD1; clone_size: .; v_call: TRBV5-1; j_call: TRBJ1-4; cdr3_aa: CASSHRLGTALGEKLFF; cdr3_nt: TGCGCCAGCAGCCATCGACTAGGGACAGCCCTTGGTGAAAAACTGTTTTTT
d_call: TRBD1; clone_size: .; v_call: TRBV9; j_call: TRBJ1-3; cdr3_aa: CASSGGWDSLGTIYF; cdr3_nt: TGTGCCAGCAGCGGAGGGTGGGACAGCCTGGGGACCATATATTTT
d_call: TRBD2; clone_size: .; v_call: TRBV5-1; j_call: TRBJ2-1; cdr3_aa: CASSLGGGYNEQFF; cdr3_nt: TGCGCCAGCAGCTTGGGCGGGGGTTACAATGAGCAGTTCTTC
d_call: .; clone_size: .; v_call: TRBV5-4; j_call: TRBJ1-6; cdr3_aa: CASSELPVKPLHF; cdr3_nt: TGTGCCAGCAGCGAACTACCGGTTAAACCCCTCCACTTT